This TCR beta chain was sequenced during a study of OX40 agonist ivuxolimab in advanced cancers. This clone occurred once. Germline-derived CDR1 and CDR2 are SQVTM and ANQGSEA. There are 13 residues in the CDR3. V was pared by 3 bases and J by 8 bases, with 16 bases between. The table came from immunoSEQ multiplex PCR; TCRdb's copy has only in-frame clones and leaves some out. Altogether tens of thousands of clones are present, more than 90% being singletons, with the ten largest covering roughly a tenth. The sequence was collected from an adult with an advanced solid tumor such as melanoma, head and neck, liver or kidney cancer. V gene TRBV29-1 combines with J gene TRBJ1-2; perhaps TRBD1 as D (5 bases). The material sequenced was CD4+ or CD8+ T cells sorted from blood, taken in a trial of the OX40 agonist ivuxolimab. CDR3 region: CSVEEGRGVGYTF. Here the CDR3 DNA reads TGCAGCGTTGAGGAGGGGCGAGGGGTAGGCTACACCTTC.